These 24 T cell receptor beta chains came from one sample sequenced in a study of T cell changes during pregnancy in multiple sclerosis. Libraries were prepared by immunoSEQ multiplex PCR; TCRdb keeps only in-frame clonotypes and omits some of them. This sample has 45,000 to 65,000 clones, with roughly 94% found just once. The material was CD8+ T cells from peripheral blood mononuclear cells, obtained in the third trimester of pregnancy. The receptors stem from a female donor with multiple sclerosis, enrolled in a pregnancy study.

The chain employs TRBV4-1 and TRBJ1-1; TRBD1 is a possible D gene (5 bases). This CDR3 spans 16 amino acids. V was clipped by 1 base and J by 0 bases, with 12 bases between them. Germline CDR1 reads MGHRA; CDR2 reads YSYEKL. The CDR3 is CASSQAIGGLNTEAFF. CDR3 DNA: TGCGCCAGCAGCCAAGCTATCGGGGGGTTGAACACTGAAGCTTTCTTT.

This chain connects TRBV2 to TRBJ2-1; possibly TRBD2 for D (5 bases). Between the trimmed V and J ends, which lost 3 bases and 0 bases, there was a span of 15 bases. The CDR3 covers 17 residues. Germline V gene lookup returns CDR1 SNHLY and CDR2 FYNNEI. CDR3 region: CASSDFSGASSYNEQFF. CDR3 sequence (DNA): TGTGCCAGCAGTGACTTCAGCGGAGCTAGCTCCTACAATGAGCAGTTCTTC.

The V and J genes are TRBV4-2 and TRBJ1-1, with 9 positions matching TRBD1. Trimming at V came to 3 bases and at J to 3 bases, leaving 14 bases not matched to a gene. Germline-derived CDR1 and CDR2 are LGHNA and YNFKEQ. This CDR3 spans 18 amino acids. The CDR3 sequence is CASSQSRTTGGEDTEAFF. The CDR3, as DNA: TGTGCCAGCAGCCAGAGCCGGACGACAGGGGGAGAGGACACTGAAGCTTTCTTT.

This clone was counted once. This chain's CDR3 is CASSSTTSGPYEQYF. As DNA, the CDR3 is TGTGCCAGCAGCTCTACGACTAGCGGTCCCTACGAGCAGTACTTC. This chain joins TRBV7-2 and TRBJ2-7; 9 positions agree with TRBD2. Germline trimming cut 4 bases from V and 2 bases from J; bases unmatched to any gene: 6. Germline V CDR1 and CDR2: SGHTA, FQGNSA. This CDR3 comprises 15 residues.

The chain's CDR3 is CASSLSIDSENEQFF. CDR3 nucleotides: TGTGCCAGCAGTTTATCAATAGACTCGGAAAATGAGCAGTTCTTC. J is TRBJ2-1 and V is TRBV27; D gene ambiguous. Germline lookup yields CDR1 MNHEY and CDR2 SMNVEV (reference sequence). CDR3 size: 15 residues. Trimming pared 0 bases from V and 7 bases from J, leaving 13 bases between.

V gene TRBV25-1 combines with J gene TRBJ2-1, with TRBD2 matching 8 bases. Germline-derived CDR1 and CDR2 are MGHDK and SYGVNS. The CDR3 has 16 residues. With 1 base clipped from V and 4 bases from J, the junction kept 6 bases outside the gene matches. CDR3 loop: CASSEFAGGFYNEQFF. The CDR3 DNA reads TGTGCCAGCAGTGAATTTGCGGGGGGATTTTACAATGAGCAGTTCTTC. Full variable domain (remainder filled in from reference TRBV25-1 and TRBJ2-1): EADIYQTPRYLVIGTGKKITLECSQTMGHDKMYWYQQDPGMELHLIHYSYGVNSTEKGDLSSESTVSRIRTEHFPLTLESARPSHTSQYLCASSEFAGGFYNEQFFGPGTRLTVL.

This chain joins TRBV12-5 and TRBJ2-5; 8 bases fit TRBD1. This CDR3 is 15 amino acids long. The V and J ends lost 11 bases and 1 base, in that order; junction bases with no gene match: 12. Per germline, CDR1 LGHNT and CDR2 FRNRAP. The DNA for the CDR3 is TGTGCTGGATGTAGGGACAGGATATTCCAAGAGACCCAGTACTTC. It encodes CAGCRDRIFQETQYF. The whole variable domain, filled in from reference TRBV12-5 and TRBJ2-5, reads DARVTQTPRHKVTEMGQEVTMRCQPILGHNTVFWYRQTMMQGLELLAYFRNRAPLDDSGMPKDRFSAEMPDATLATLKIQPSEPRDSAVYFCAGCRDRIFQETQYFGPGTRLLVL.

This chain links TRBV10-3 with TRBJ1-2; 9 bases are shared with TRBD1. Germline V CDR1 and CDR2: ENHRY, SYGVKD. The length of the CDR3 is 15 residues. V shed 0 bases, J shed 4 bases, and the junction held 3 bases outside the gene matches. Here the CDR3 reads CAISESDRGVYGYTF. The CDR3 DNA reads TGTGCCATCAGTGAGTCGGACAGGGGTGTCTATGGCTACACCTTC.

Here the CDR3 DNA reads TGCAGCGTTGAAGATCAGGGCTACGAGCAGTACTTC. Translated: CSVEDQGYEQYF. V usage is TRBV29-1 and J usage is TRBJ2-7; maybe TRBD1 (5 bases). The CDR3 covers 12 residues. The V and J ends lost 0 bases and 3 bases respectively, with 6 bases between them. The germline V gene has CDR1 SQVTM and CDR2 ANQGSEA.

V is TRBV5-5 and J is TRBJ1-3; D possibly corresponds to TRBD1 (6 bases). This CDR3 contains 15 residues. The V end lost 4 bases, the J end lost 4 bases, and 15 bases lay between the germline ends. CDR1 is SGHKS, CDR2 YYEKEE, per germline (reference sequence). The CDR3 region has the DNA TGTGCCAGCAGCCCCGGGACAACTTCGGGAAACACCATATATTTT. Protein sequence: CASSPGTTSGNTIYF.

V and J are TRBV18 and TRBJ2-1; tentative D call: TRBD2 (5 bases). The CDR3 is made up of 14 amino acids. The V end was cut by 2 bases, the J end by 6 bases, with 11 bases between. Germline V gene lookup returns CDR1 KGHSH and CDR2 LQKENI. CDR3 sequence (DNA): TGTGCCAGCTCACCAGGCCCGGGAATCAATGAGCAGTTCTTC. Translation gives CASSPGPGINEQFF.

This clone is a singleton in its sample. This chain joins TRBV7-9 and TRBJ2-2; 8 bases map to TRBD2. The CDR3 contains 16 residues. CDR1 and CDR2 from the germline V gene are SEHNR and FQNEAQ (reference sequence). V lost 4 bases to trimming and J lost 1 base; unmatched junction nucleotides: 5. The CDR3 loop is CASSSGTSENTGELFF. The CDR3 nucleotides are TGTGCCAGCAGCTCCGGGACTAGTGAGAACACCGGGGAGCTGTTTTTT. Together with reference TRBV7-9 and TRBJ2-2, the CDR3 gives the full variable domain: DTGVSQNPRHKITKRGQNVTFRCDPISEHNRLYWYRQTLGQGPEFLTYFQNEAQLEKSRLLSDRFSAERPKGSFSTLEIQRTEQGDSAMYLCASSSGTSENTGELFFGEGSRLTVL.

The chain carries TRBV19 and TRBJ1-2; maybe TRBD1 (6 bases). V dropped 5 bases and J dropped 1 base, with 23 bases sitting between them. This CDR3 is built from 18 residues. The germline V gene has CDR1 LNHDA and CDR2 SQIVND (reference sequence). Here the CDR3 reads CASSFRLDSSNFNYGYTF. The CDR3 nucleotides are TGTGCCAGTAGTTTCCGACTGGACAGCTCGAATTTTAACTATGGCTACACCTTC. The complete variable domain, with remaining parts taken from reference TRBV19 and TRBJ1-2, reads DGGITQSPKYLFRKEGQNVTLSCEQNLNHDAMYWYRQDPGQGLRLIYYSQIVNDFQKGDIAEGYSVSREKKESFPLTVTSAQKNPTAFYLCASSFRLDSSNFNYGYTFGSGTRLTVV.

The chain combines TRBV6-5 with TRBJ2-7; weak D call: TRBD2 (5 bases). Trimming removed 0 bases from V and 2 bases from J, with 11 bases in between. The CDR3 runs to 15 residues. The germline V gene encodes CDR1 MNHEY and CDR2 SVGAGI. CDR3 DNA: TGTGCCAGCAGTTACTCGAGCGGCGCGGCCTACGAGCAGTACTTC. As protein: CASSYSSGAAYEQYF.

Only a few counts were recorded for this clone. The gene calls are TRBV29-1 and TRBJ1-1; possibly TRBD1 for D (5 bases). Germline CDR1 SQVTM, CDR2 ANQGSEA. V was pared by 2 bases and J by 3 bases, with 7 bases between. This CDR3 contains 12 residues. CDR3: CSVEKGYTEAFF. The CDR3, as DNA: TGCAGCGTTGAAAAGGGGTACACTGAAGCTTTCTTT. Full variable domain (remainder filled in from reference TRBV29-1 and TRBJ1-1): SAVISQKPSRDICQRGTSLTIQCQVDSQVTMMFWYRQQPGQSLTLIATANQGSEATYESGFVIDKFPISRPNLTFSTLTVSNMSPEDSSIYLCSVEKGYTEAFFGQGTRLTVV.

This clone has only one observation. The CDR3 is CASSLAGYTSIDEQFF. Here the CDR3 DNA reads TGTGCCAGCAGCTTGGCCGGGTATACTAGTATCGATGAGCAGTTCTTC. This rearrangement joins TRBV5-4 to TRBJ2-1, with D possibly matching TRBD2 (5 bases). The CDR3 runs to 16 residues. Germline CDR1 SGHNT, CDR2 YYREEE (reference sequence). The ends were cut back, 0 bases at V and 8 bases at J, with 18 bases in the middle.

The chain links TRBV4-1 to TRBJ2-7, with D tentatively TRBD2 (5 bases). This CDR3 has 14 amino acids. V lost 4 bases, J lost 2 bases, and 12 bases lay in between. The germline CDR1 and CDR2 sequences are MGHRA and YSYEKL. The CDR3 loop is CASSPGRGTYEQYF. CDR3 coding DNA: TGCGCCAGCAGCCCTGGCCGGGGAACCTACGAGCAGTACTTC.

V is TRBV7-9 and J is TRBJ1-4; 8 bases agree with TRBD1. Germline V gene sequence: CDR1 SEHNR, CDR2 FQNEAQ (reference sequence). The ends lost 5 bases at V and 3 bases at J; junction bases unmatched: 8. The length of the CDR3 is 16 residues. CDR3 loop: CASSTTGVRANEKLFF. The DNA for the CDR3 is TGTGCCAGCAGCACGACAGGGGTTCGGGCTAATGAAAAACTGTTTTTT.

This rearrangement joins TRBV19 to TRBJ2-3; 10 bases map to TRBD2. The CDR3 contains 17 residues. J was trimmed by 5 bases and V by 4 bases; bases with no gene match: 12. Germline lookup yields CDR1 LNHDA and CDR2 SQIVND (reference sequence). The CDR3 loop is CASSTFGLAEDLDTQYF. Here the CDR3 DNA reads TGTGCCAGTAGTACCTTTGGACTAGCGGAGGATTTAGATACGCAGTATTTT.

This chain joins TRBV28 and TRBJ2-7; possibly TRBD1 for D (5 bases). The CDR3 sequence is 14 residues long. Deletions cut 5 bases from V and 0 bases from J, with 11 bases between. Germline loops: CDR1 MDHEN, CDR2 SYDVKM. This CDR3 reads CASSAGWDSYEQYF. In DNA, the CDR3 is TGTGCCAGCAGTGCAGGGTGGGACTCCTACGAGCAGTACTTC.

This sequence joins TRBV4-1 and TRBJ2-3; 12 bases align to TRBD2. Looked up from germline, CDR1 is MGHRA and CDR2 is YSYEKL. The trim removed 4 bases at V and 0 bases at J, leaving 5 bases unmatched. CDR3 length: 17 residues. CDR3 coding DNA: TGCGCCAGCAGCCCCGGGACTAGCGGGCTCAGCACAGATACGCAGTATTTT. It is translated as CASSPGTSGLSTDTQYF.

The chain has TRBV11-2 and TRBJ2-5; possible D gene TRBD2, 6 bases. The V end lost 4 bases, the J end lost 2 bases, and 17 bases lay between the germline ends. This CDR3 spans 16 amino acids. CDR1 is SGHAT, CDR2 FQNNGV, per germline. For the CDR3, the DNA is TGTGCCAGCAGCTCCCCCGATGGACTACTACAAGAGACCCAGTACTTC. Residues: CASSSPDGLLQETQYF.

The rearrangement links TRBV5-1 to TRBJ2-5; weak D call: TRBD2 (5 bases). The DNA matches TRBJ2-7 better at its end, which makes the J call doubtful. Germline loops: CDR1 SGHRS, CDR2 YFSETQ. CDR3 length: 13 residues. CDR3 sequence: CASSGGLTYEQYF. The CDR3 DNA is TGCGCCAGCAGCGGCGGGCTTACCTACGAGCAGTACTTC.

The gene calls are TRBV9 and TRBJ1-5; 7 bases agree with TRBD1. The junction had 7 bases not matched to a gene; V was cut back by 0 bases and J by 7 bases. The CDR3 is 15 amino acids. The V gene's germline CDR1 is SGDLS and CDR2 YYNGEE. The CDR3 here is CASSVGGGVEQPQHF. Here the CDR3 DNA reads TGTGCCAGCAGCGTAGGAGGGGGCGTAGAACAGCCCCAGCATTTT.